Below, one T cell receptor beta chain is given with its context. What was amplified from RNA transcripts were TCR beta CDR3 regions. A first-round RT-PCR of the TCR CDR3 used the HTBI primer set. TCRdb redid the calling of the multiplex PCR reads with MiXCR, one entry per CDR3 protein. The data contain 75,000 to 100,000 distinct CDR3 sequences, over 50% of them singletons. The CDR3 is 11 amino acids. V lost 2 bases to trimming and J lost 10 bases, with 8 bases between them. CDR1 KGHSH and CDR2 LQKENI come from the germline V gene. This entry is derived from a study of T cells in Graves' hyperthyroidism and ophthalmopathy.

The sample taken for sequencing was blood. The V gene is TRBV18, the J gene TRBJ2-5; no clear D gene. This receptor was identified in a woman aged 40 to 55 with Graves' hyperthyroidism. In DNA, the CDR3 is TGTGCCAGCTCACCAGAGAACAACCAGTACTTC. Translated: CASSPENNQYF. Full variable domain (remainder filled in from reference TRBV18 and TRBJ2-5): NAGVMQNPRHLVRRRGQEARLRCSPMKGHSHVYWYRQLPEEGLKFMVYLQKENIIDESGMPKERFSAEFPKEGPSILRIQQVVRGDSAAYFCASSPENNQYFGPGTRLLVL.